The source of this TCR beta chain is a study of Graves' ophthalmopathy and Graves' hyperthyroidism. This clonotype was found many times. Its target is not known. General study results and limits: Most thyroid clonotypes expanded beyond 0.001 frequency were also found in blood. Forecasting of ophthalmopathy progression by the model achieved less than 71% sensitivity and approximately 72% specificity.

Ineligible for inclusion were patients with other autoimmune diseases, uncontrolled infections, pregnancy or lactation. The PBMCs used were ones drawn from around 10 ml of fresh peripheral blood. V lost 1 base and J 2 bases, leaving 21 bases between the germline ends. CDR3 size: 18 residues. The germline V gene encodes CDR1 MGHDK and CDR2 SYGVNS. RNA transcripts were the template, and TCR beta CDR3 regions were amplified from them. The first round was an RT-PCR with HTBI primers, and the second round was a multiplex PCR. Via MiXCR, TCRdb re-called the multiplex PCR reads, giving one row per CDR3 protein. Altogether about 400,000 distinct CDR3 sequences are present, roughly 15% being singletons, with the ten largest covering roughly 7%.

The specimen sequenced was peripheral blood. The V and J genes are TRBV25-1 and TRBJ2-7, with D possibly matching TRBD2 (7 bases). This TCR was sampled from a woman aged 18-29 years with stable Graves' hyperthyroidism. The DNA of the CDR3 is TGTGCCAGCAGTGAATGCCAGACAGGTAATCGGGGGGCCTACGAGCAGTACTTC. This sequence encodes CASSECQTGNRGAYEQYF.